One and the same sample provided the 19 T cell receptor beta chains below, sequenced in a study of low-dose radiotherapy and immunotherapy resistance in tumors. Alpha and beta chains were covered, as first-strand cDNA relied on TRAV- and TRBV-specific primers. It was with a constant-region primer and a V-primer adapter that TCRs were amplified over approximately 20 PCR cycles. TCRdb called the reads again in MiXCR, with one record for every CDR3 protein. The sample lists nearly 95,000 distinct CDR3 sequences; just under 9.5% were seen once. Documented time point: before trial treatment. The input for sequencing was PBMCs, taken before treatment. The receptors come from a male donor with prostate cancer.

This clonotype was counted many times. V is TRBV28 and J is TRBJ2-7, with 7 bases lining up with TRBD1. The ends lost 7 bases at V and 0 bases at J; junction bases unmatched: 12. The CDR3 length is 16 residues. From germline, CDR1 is MDHEN and CDR2 SYDVKM. The CDR3 DNA follows: TGTGCCAGCACCCCAGGCGACAGGGCAGTCTCCTACGAGCAGTACTTC. Its translation is CASTPGDRAVSYEQYF.

The table lists this clonotype with many counts. The chain links TRBV25-1 to TRBJ1-3, with D hard to call. Germline V CDR1 and CDR2: MGHDK, SYGVNS. The CDR3 is 14 amino acids. Trimming cost V 2 bases and J 2 bases, with 7 bases left between them. CDR3 nucleotide sequence: TGTGCCAGCAGTGAAGCGACGCCTGGAAACACCATATATTTT. Translating gives CASSEATPGNTIYF. Together with reference TRBV25-1 and TRBJ1-3, the CDR3 gives the full variable domain: EADIYQTPRYLVIGTGKKITLECSQTMGHDKMYWYQQDPGMELHLIHYSYGVNSTEKGDLSSESTVSRIRTEHFPLTLESARPSHTSQYLCASSEATPGNTIYFGEGSWLTVV.

This clonotype was seen many times. The chain employs TRBV27 and TRBJ2-6; 8 bases align to TRBD1. The V gene's germline CDR1 is MNHEY and CDR2 SMNVEV (reference sequence). V was pared by 6 bases and J by 0 bases, with 10 bases of the junction left unmatched. This CDR3 is 18 amino acids long. The CDR3 DNA reads as TGTGCCAGCAGAGAGGGACAGGAGCTGCTCTCTGGGGCCAACGTCCTGACTTTC. Translating gives CASREGQELLSGANVLTF.

This clonotype was detected many times. The chain links TRBV9 to TRBJ2-2; D is unresolved. Per germline, CDR1 SGDLS and CDR2 YYNGEE. Deletions cut 2 bases from V and 7 bases from J, with 6 bases between. The CDR3 runs to 12 residues. CDR3: CASSVGVGELFF. In DNA, the CDR3 is TGTGCCAGCAGCGTTGGAGTCGGGGAGCTGTTTTTT.

This clonotype was picked up many times. This chain joins TRBV5-1 and TRBJ1-1; D is unclear. The germline CDR1 and CDR2 sequences are SGHRS and YFSETQ. This CDR3 comprises 13 residues. Trimming pared 5 bases from V and 0 bases from J, leaving 8 bases between. CDR3 nucleotides: TGCGCCAGCAGGGCTGAAATGAACACTGAAGCTTTCTTT. Translated, it gives CASRAEMNTEAFF.

This clonotype was detected only a few times. The V call is TRBV7-9, the J call TRBJ2-1; TRBD2 agrees at 9 bases. The CDR3 contains 15 residues. Per germline, CDR1 SEHNR and CDR2 FQNEAQ (reference sequence). The V segment lost 3 bases and the J segment 7 bases; nucleotides outside the gene matches: 7. CDR3 region: CASSFQAGGWNEQFF. The CDR3 DNA is TGTGCCAGCAGCTTTCAAGCGGGAGGTTGGAATGAGCAGTTCTTC.

This clonotype showed up many times. The J gene is TRBJ2-2, the V gene TRBV12-3 or TRBV12-4; D is perhaps TRBD1 (6 bases). This CDR3 has 16 amino acids. Trimming shortened V by 7 bases and J by 7 bases, and 22 bases separated the two germline ends. CDR3 in amino acids: CASTRPERRGGGELFF. The CDR3 region has the DNA TGTGCCAGCACCCGACCTGAGCGGCGAGGGGGCGGGGAGCTGTTTTTT.

This clonotype was seen many times. The J gene is TRBJ2-7, the V gene TRBV27; no firm D call. CDR3 length equals 13 residues. Between the trimmed V and J ends, which lost 2 bases and 3 bases, there was a span of 8 bases. The V gene's germline CDR1 is MNHEY and CDR2 SMNVEV (reference sequence). CDR3 in DNA: TGTGCCAGCAGTTTAGTCCCGGACTACGAGCAGTACTTC. Its protein is CASSLVPDYEQYF.

This clonotype was seen repeatedly, ten times or more. The V call is TRBV7-8, the J call TRBJ2-1; D gene unclear. CDR1 SGHVS and CDR2 FQNEAQ come from the germline V gene. Trimming took off 1 base at V and 9 bases at J, with 10 bases between the two ends. This CDR3 has 13 amino acids. In DNA form, the CDR3 reads TGTGCCAGCAGCTTAGTTATACTGGGTGAGCAGTTCTTC. This translates into CASSLVILGEQFF. The full variable domain, with the rest looked up from reference TRBV7-8 and TRBJ2-1, is GAGVSQSPRYKVAKRGQDVALRCDPISGHVSLFWYQQALGQGPEFLTYFQNEAQLDKSGLPSDRFFAERPEGSVSTLKIQRTQQEDSAVYLCASSLVILGEQFFGPGTRLTVL.

This clonotype was seen ten or more times. The rearrangement joins TRBV30 to TRBJ1-1; no clear D gene. Deletions cut 2 bases from V and 3 bases from J, with 10 bases between. The CDR3 contains 13 residues. Germline CDR1 and CDR2: GTSNPN and SVGIG (reference sequence). CDR3 region: CAWSRVVHTEAFF. The CDR3 region has the DNA TGTGCCTGGAGTCGAGTCGTTCACACTGAAGCTTTCTTT.

The sample holds many counts of this clonotype. CDR3 amino acids: CASSQTLAGGIDEQFF. Written as DNA, the CDR3 is TGCGCCAGCAGCCAAACTTTAGCGGGAGGCATCGATGAGCAGTTCTTC. This chain links TRBV4-3 with TRBJ2-1, with TRBD2 identical over 10 bases. CDR3 size: 16 residues. Per the germline V gene, CDR1 is LGHNA and CDR2 is YSLEER. V lost 2 bases, J lost 8 bases, and 9 bases stayed unmatched.

This clonotype showed up many times. The V call is TRBV28, the J call TRBJ2-3; D might be TRBD1 (6 bases). The germline gives CDR1 MDHEN, CDR2 SYDVKM. V lost 3 bases to trimming and J lost 1 base, with 17 bases between them. The CDR3 has 17 residues. The CDR3 coding sequence is TGTGCCAGCAGTTTTCCGAGCGGACAGTACGGCACAGATACGCAGTATTTT. As protein: CASSFPSGQYGTDTQYF.

This clonotype came up many times. The genes are TRBV14 and TRBJ2-1, with 9 positions matching TRBD2. The junction had 7 bases not matched to a gene; V was cut back by 5 bases and J by 5 bases. Germline V gene data show CDR1 as SGHDN and CDR2 as FVKESK. CDR3 size: 15 residues. CDR3 coding DNA: TGTGCCAGCAGCTTTCGACTAGCGGAGAACAATGAGCAGTTCTTC. Its protein is CASSFRLAENNEQFF.

This clonotype was observed at least ten times. The V and J genes are TRBV29-1 and TRBJ2-1; a possible D gene is TRBD2 (6 bases). Germline loops: CDR1 SQVTM, CDR2 ANQGSEA. The CDR3 contains 14 residues. V was clipped by 6 bases and J by 7 bases, with 19 bases between them. CDR3 nucleotides: TGCAGCGTCGCGGGGTCAGCCGATACTAATGAGCAGTTCTTC. Protein sequence: CSVAGSADTNEQFF.

This clonotype was recorded many times. V is TRBV7-2 and J is TRBJ2-2; TRBD2 aligns across 8 bases. With 5 bases clipped from V and 7 bases from J, the junction kept 3 bases outside the gene matches. CDR1 and CDR2 (germline): SGHTA, FQGNSA. The CDR3 runs 13 residues. In nucleotides, the CDR3 is TGTGCCAGCAGCCTCGGGGGGGGCGGGGAGCTGTTTTTT. Translation gives CASSLGGGGELFF.

This clonotype was detected many times. The chain uses TRBV20-1 and TRBJ2-7; 9 bases are a match to TRBD1. The ends lost 2 bases at V and 3 bases at J; junction bases unmatched: 8. The CDR3 extends over 15 amino acids. Germline V gene data show CDR1 as DFQATT and CDR2 as SNEGSKA (reference sequence). This CDR3 is CSARSPGTGIYEQYF. The CDR3 region has the DNA TGCAGTGCTAGATCTCCGGGGACAGGGATCTACGAGCAGTACTTC.

This clonotype came up a few times. DNA of the CDR3: TGTGCCAGCAGTTTTGGCGCAGGGGGCGAGCAGTACTTC. Amino acid sequence: CASSFGAGGEQYF. The rearrangement links TRBV27 to TRBJ2-7, with TRBD1 matching 7 bases. The CDR3 runs 13 residues. CDR1 and CDR2 (germline): MNHEY, SMNVEV (reference sequence). V lost 3 bases to trimming and J lost 6 bases; unmatched junction nucleotides: 5.

Ten or more counts support this clonotype. Here the CDR3 reads CASSPAGTGGRGPQHF. CDR3 nucleotide sequence: TGTGCCAGCAGCCCAGCCGGGACAGGGGGCCGGGGGCCCCAGCATTTT. V usage is TRBV7-9 and J usage is TRBJ1-5; TRBD1 aligns across 12 bases. Looked up from germline, CDR1 is SEHNR and CDR2 is FQNEAQ (reference sequence). The CDR3 sequence is 16 residues long. The junction had 11 bases not matched to a gene; V was cut back by 5 bases and J by 9 bases.

Concerning this clonotype itself: This likely came from a read error, as a far larger clone is one base away. The V call is TRBV27, the J call TRBJ2-5, with TRBD1 identical over 7 bases. Germline-derived CDR1 and CDR2 are MNHEY and SMNVEV (reference sequence). CDR3 length: 13 amino acids. DNA for the CDR3: TGTGCCAGCAGTCAGACAGGGCTTCAGACCCATTACTTC. Translation gives CASSQTGLQTHYF.